Included here is one T cell receptor (beta chain) sequence, with context. These data originate in a study of blood T cell repertoires in COVID-19. Study-level information: Both acute and convalescent COVID-19 samples were obtained from the United States, Italy and Spain.

Profiling relied on immunoSEQ multiplex PCR, and the TCRdb table lists in-frame clones only, not all of them. Of about 110,000 clones in the sample, over 75% were seen once. The V gene lost 6 bases and the J gene lost 5 bases, with 10 bases spanning the gap. Germline V gene sequence: CDR1 MGHDK, CDR2 SYGVNS. This CDR3 contains 12 residues. The receptor's source is a woman in her forties or fifties with acute or convalescent COVID-19. Sequencing was carried out using peripheral blood. The rearrangement uses TRBV25-1 and TRBJ1-1; tentatively, D is TRBD1 (5 bases). The CDR3 here is CASRTGGTEAFF. In nucleotides, the CDR3 is TGTGCCAGCAGAACCGGGGGGACTGAAGCTTTCTTT.